The 4 T cell receptor beta chains below were found in one sample sequenced in a study of T cell repertoires in cytomegalovirus infection. MiXCR, applied by TCRdb to the reads, yields one record per CDR3 protein. The table includes hundreds of thousands of distinct CDR3 sequences, roughly a third detected once. Sequenced input: PBMCs. These receptors all come from a human donor in good health (CMV status not recorded). Some clones in this sample may be carry-over from other donors' samples.

Here the CDR3 reads CASSGIEGGSYNSPLHF. The CDR3 nucleotides read TGTGCCAGCAGCGGGATTGAGGGAGGCTCCTATAATTCACCCCTCCACTTT. This chain connects TRBV28 to TRBJ1-6; no definite D call. The CDR3 is 17 residues long. Germline V gene data show CDR1 as MDHEN and CDR2 as SYDVKM. V was trimmed by 6 bases and J by 0 bases, leaving 15 bases between them.

This clonotype was seen a few times. This chain uses TRBV18 with TRBJ2-2, with D possibly TRBD2 on 6 matching bases. The CDR3 covers 14 residues. Germline V CDR1 and CDR2: KGHSH, LQKENI. V dropped 3 bases and J dropped 5 bases, with 10 bases sitting between them. The CDR3 nucleotides are TGTGCCAGCTCACCCTTCAGCGGGACCGGGGAGCTGTTTTTT. This encodes CASSPFSGTGELFF.

This clonotype was seen at least ten times. This chain uses TRBV7-2 with TRBJ2-7; 13 bases match TRBD2. V was clipped by 4 bases and J by 11 bases; unmatched bases: 8. This CDR3 contains 14 residues. Germline values: CDR1 SGHTA, CDR2 FQGNSA. The CDR3 loop reads CASSSRTSGGAEYF. DNA for the CDR3: TGTGCCAGCAGCTCCCGGACTAGCGGGGGCGCGGAGTACTTC.

This clonotype was counted between two and nine times. The V call is TRBV12-3 or TRBV12-4, the J call TRBJ2-2; D possibly uses TRBD1 or TRBD2 (5 bases each). V lost 6 bases and J 5 bases, leaving 13 bases between the germline ends. This CDR3 region has 14 residues. The CDR3 loop is CASSQWDATGELFF. CDR3 DNA sequence: TGTGCCAGCAGCCAATGGGACGCTACCGGGGAGCTGTTTTTT.